There are a few counts of the clone carrying this T cell receptor beta chain. The target antigen is unknown. The data were taken from a study of T-cell reconstitution after alpha-beta-depleted transplantation in children. Notes on the study in general: In some patients, recipient T cells and intrathymic progenitors surviving conditioning explained high day-60 diversity. Newly made T cells mostly supplied T-cell counts and diversity one year after transplant.

With V trimmed by 7 bases and J by 3 bases, 10 bases remained unmatched. The CDR3 runs to 15 residues. A TCRbeta library incorporating unique molecular identifiers was prepared. TCRdb used MiXCR to reprocess the PCR reads, holding one entry per CDR3 protein. The table lists 450,000 to 600,000 distinct CDR3 sequences, approximately 13% of them singletons, with 2% to 2.5% in the top ten. This rearrangement joins TRBV12-3 or TRBV12-4 to TRBJ1-1, with 8 bases lining up with TRBD1. This specimen consisted of PBMCs, mostly from graft donor cells, obtained 360 days after TCRalphabeta/CD19-depleted stem cell transplant. This receptor was identified in a male patient between 5 and 17 years old who had a stem cell transplant for acute myeloid leukemia, so the T cells may come from the graft donor. The CDR3 region has the DNA TGTGCCAGCACCCCGCCAGGGGGCTTGGACACTGAAGCTTTCTTT. This translates into CASTPPGGLDTEAFF.